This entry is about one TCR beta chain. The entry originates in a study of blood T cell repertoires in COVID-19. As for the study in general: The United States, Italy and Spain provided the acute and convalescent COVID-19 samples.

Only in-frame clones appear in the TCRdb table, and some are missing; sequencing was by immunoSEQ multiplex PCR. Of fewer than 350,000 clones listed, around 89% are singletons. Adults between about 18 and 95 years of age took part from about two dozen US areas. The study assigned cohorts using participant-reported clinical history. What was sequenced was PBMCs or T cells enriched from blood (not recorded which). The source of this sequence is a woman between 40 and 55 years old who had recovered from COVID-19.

The CDR3 nucleotides read TGTGCCACCAGCAGAGATGGGAGGGAAAAACTGTTTTTT. As protein: CATSRDGREKLFF. The chain carries TRBV15 and TRBJ1-4, with D hard to call. The CDR3 is made up of 13 amino acids. V was pared by 0 bases and J by 8 bases, with 7 bases between. Per germline, CDR1 LNHNV and CDR2 YYDKDF (reference sequence).